The rows below give T cell receptor beta chains drawn from one sample of a study of CD8+CD57+ T cells in acquired aplastic anemia. Each CDR3 protein gets one entry after TCRdb re-called the reads with MiXCR. The data hold about 170,000 distinct CDR3 sequences, with just under 65% observed a single time. The sample comprised sorted CD4+, CD8+, or CD8+CD57+ T cells (not recorded which) from PBMCs. The receptors come from a human donor in good health. CDR3s include the opening cysteine and the closing phenylalanine or tryptophan. D genes are given only for firm matches. Clone size, where shown, is once, few, many, or a class for clones that have expanded.

NA	TRBV7-9	TRBJ2-6	many	TGTGCCAGCATCCCTTTGGCAGTAACATCCTCTGGGGCCAACGTCCTGACTTTC	CASIPLAVTSSGANVLTF
TRBD1	TRBV24-1	TRBJ1-2	NA	TGTGCCACCAGTGACCCGACAGGGGGCAACTATGGCTACACCTTC	CATSDPTGGNYGYTF
NA	TRBV20-1	TRBJ2-2	NA	TGCAGTGCTAGAGCGCCCTACACCGGGGAGCTGTTTTTT	CSARAPYTGELFF
TRBD2	TRBV7-9	TRBJ2-5	few	TGTGCCAGCAGCTTAGCGCGGACTAGCGGGCAAGAGACCCAGTACTTC	CASSLARTSGQETQYF
TRBD2	TRBV12-3/TRBV12-4	TRBJ2-1	many	TGTGCCAGCAGTTCAGCGGGAGGGCCGGGGTCGGATGGTGAGCAGTTCTTC	CASSSAGGPGSDGEQFF
TRBD1	TRBV7-2	TRBJ1-2	NA	TGTGCCAGCAGCTTGTTGGGGACAGGGGTAAACTATGGCTACACCTTC	CASSLLGTGVNYGYTF
TRBD1	TRBV10-1	TRBJ2-5	NA	TGCGCCAGCAGTGAGACCCGACAGGGGAGAGAGACCCAGTACTTC	CASSETRQGRETQYF
TRBD2	TRBV2	TRBJ2-5	NA	TGTGCCAGCAGTTCCTATTTAGCGGGGCTAGGGGAGACCCAGTACTTC	CASSSYLAGLGETQYF
NA	TRBV7-3	TRBJ2-2	NA	TGTGCCAGCAGCCGCCACTCCTGGGACACCGGGGAGCTGTTTTTT	CASSRHSWDTGELFF
TRBD1	TRBV10-3	TRBJ1-3	NA	TGTGCCATCAGTGACCAGGGGGCCAGAAACACCATATATTTT	CAISDQGARNTIYF
NA	TRBV4-1	TRBJ2-5	NA	TGCGCCAGCAGCCCCGGGGGGCACGAGACCCAGTACTTC	CASSPGGHETQYF
TRBD2	TRBV7-9	TRBJ2-7	few	TGTGCCAGCAGCGGGTGGGTCGGGAGGGCCTTCGAGCAGTACTTC	CASSGWVGRAFEQYF
NA	TRBV4-3	TRBJ2-3	many	TGCGCCAGCAGCCAGACCGGAGATACGCAGTATTTT	CASSQTGDTQYF
NA	TRBV5-4	TRBJ1-6	NA	TGTGCCAGCAGCCCGTTTCAGGCTAATTCACCCCTCCACTTT	CASSPFQANSPLHF
TRBD1	TRBV7-2	TRBJ1-6	NA	TGTGCCAGCAGCTTAGCGGGGACAGGACTTAATTCACCCCTCCACTTT	CASSLAGTGLNSPLHF
NA	TRBV20-1	TRBJ2-7	NA	TGCAGTGCTAGAGATGGGCAGCTCTACGAGCAGTACTTC	CSARDGQLYEQYF
TRBD2	TRBV10-3	TRBJ2-1	NA	TGTGCCATCAGTGACCCCTCGGGACTAGCGGGGGTGAATGAGCAGTTCTTC	CAISDPSGLAGVNEQFF
NA	TRBV9	TRBJ1-1	NA	TGTGCCAGCAGCGCCGACGATACACAGGGGAACACTGAAGCTTTCTTT	CASSADDTQGNTEAFF
TRBD2	TRBV7-6	TRBJ2-1	NA	TGTGCCAGCAGCTTAGGACTAGCGGGGAGCTCCTACAATGAGCAGTTCTTC	CASSLGLAGSSYNEQFF
NA	TRBV18	TRBJ2-3	NA	TGTGCCAGCTCACCTACAGGGGGGGGGCCTGATACGCAGTATTTT	CASSPTGGGPDTQYF
TRBD1	TRBV29-1	TRBJ1-5	NA	TGCAGCGTTGGGGTGACAGGGGGGGATCAGCCCCAGCATTTT	CSVGVTGGDQPQHF
NA	TRBV5-1	TRBJ1-6	NA	TGCGCCAGCAGCTTGGACAGCCAAGATAATTCACCCCTCCACTTT	CASSLDSQDNSPLHF
NA	TRBV5-1	TRBJ2-5	NA	TGCGCCAGCAGCTTGGGGCTGGGGGAGACCCAGTACTTC	CASSLGLGETQYF
TRBD1	TRBV27	TRBJ2-1	many	TGTGCCAGCAGTTTGGGTACAGGGGCCCATGAGCAGTTCTTC	CASSLGTGAHEQFF
TRBD1	TRBV7-9	TRBJ2-7	NA	TGTGCCAGCAGCGTCGACAGGGGGTTGGGCGAGCAGTACTTC	CASSVDRGLGEQYF
TRBD2	TRBV7-6	TRBJ2-7	NA	TGTGCCAGCAGCTTCGGGACTAGCGGGAACTACGAGCAGTACTTC	CASSFGTSGNYEQYF
NA	TRBV29-1	TRBJ1-2	NA	TGCAGCGTTGAATTGATAGCAATCTATGGCTACACCTTC	CSVELIAIYGYTF
TRBD1	TRBV14	TRBJ2-1	NA	TGTGCCAGCAGCCCCTGGGCAGGGGGTCATGAGCAGTTCTTC	CASSPWAGGHEQFF
NA	TRBV29-1	TRBJ2-3	NA	TGCAGCGTTGAAGATTTGAGTGACCGCACAGATACGCAGTATTTT	CSVEDLSDRTDTQYF
NA	TRBV19	TRBJ2-3	many	TGTGCCAGTAGTATCCCGGACCTCACAGATACGCAGTATTTT	CASSIPDLTDTQYF
NA	TRBV7-2	TRBJ2-7	many	TGTGCCAGCAGCTCAGGGACCTACGAGCAGTACTTC	CASSSGTYEQYF
NA	TRBV24-1	TRBJ1-5	few	TGTGCCACCAGTTTAGGGGGCAATCAGCCCCAGCATTTT	CATSLGGNQPQHF
TRBD1	TRBV6-4	TRBJ1-6	NA	TGTGCCAGCAGTTTGGACAGGGGGCGCAATTCACCCCTCCACTTT	CASSLDRGRNSPLHF
TRBD1	TRBV20-1	TRBJ1-5	NA	TGCAGTGCTAGACGGACAGGGTATTACAGCAATCAGCCCCAGCATTTT	CSARRTGYYSNQPQHF
NA	TRBV5-1	TRBJ1-4	many	TGCGCCAGCAGTGCTCTTGAGGGTGGAAAACTGTTTTTT	CASSALEGGKLFF
NA	TRBV7-9	TRBJ2-1	NA	TGTGCCAGCAGCTTAGCGAGTGGTGGTGAGCAGTTCTTC	CASSLASGGEQFF
NA	TRBV7-9	TRBJ2-5	NA	TGTGCCAGCAGCTTAGAAGGGCGTTTGGAGACCCAGTACTTC	CASSLEGRLETQYF
NA	TRBV15	TRBJ2-6	NA	TGTGCCACCAGCAGCTTTGTGAACTCTGGGGCCAACGTCCTGACTTTC	CATSSFVNSGANVLTF
TRBD1	TRBV7-3	TRBJ2-7	NA	TGTGCCAGCAGCTTCCACGAACAGGGGGCCTACTACGAGCAGTACTTC	CASSFHEQGAYYEQYF
TRBD2	TRBV30	TRBJ2-7	few	TGTGCCTGGCGACCGGGACTAGCGGGAGTTGAGCAGTACTTC	CAWRPGLAGVEQYF
NA	TRBV15	TRBJ1-6	NA	TGTGCCACCAGCAGAGATCGGGAAGCGGCGGTCTATAATTCACCCCTCCACTTT	CATSRDREAAVYNSPLHF
NA	TRBV20-1	TRBJ2-2	many	TGCAGTGCTAGAGTCGGGTTTAGGGAGCGGAACACCGGGGAGCTGTTTTTT	CSARVGFRERNTGELFF
NA	TRBV6-5	TRBJ2-7	many	TGTGCCAGGGAGCCTGTCCAGGGTTGCGAGCAGTACTTC	CAREPVQGCEQYF
NA	TRBV29-1	TRBJ1-2	NA	TGCAGCGTGGGGAGTGACGCCTATGGCTACACCTTC	CSVGSDAYGYTF
NA	TRBV5-1	TRBJ1-1	once	TGCGCCAGCAGCTTGGAAGGTTCTGGGGACACTGAAGCTTTCTTT	CASSLEGSGDTEAFF
NA	TRBV29-1	TRBJ1-5	NA	TGCAGCGCCCGATGGACAGTCACCAATCAGCCCCAGCATTTT	CSARWTVTNQPQHF
TRBD2	TRBV7-2	TRBJ2-2	many	TGTGCCAGCAGCTTAAGCGGGGGGGACGCCGGGGAGCTGTTTTTT	CASSLSGGDAGELFF